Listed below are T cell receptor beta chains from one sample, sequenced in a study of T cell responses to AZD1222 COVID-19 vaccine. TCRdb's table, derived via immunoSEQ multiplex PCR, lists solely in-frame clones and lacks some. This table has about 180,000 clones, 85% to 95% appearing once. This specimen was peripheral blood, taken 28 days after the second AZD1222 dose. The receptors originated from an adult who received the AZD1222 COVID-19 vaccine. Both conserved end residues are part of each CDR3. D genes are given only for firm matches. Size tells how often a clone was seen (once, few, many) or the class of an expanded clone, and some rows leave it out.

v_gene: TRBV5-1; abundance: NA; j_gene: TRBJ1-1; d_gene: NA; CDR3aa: CASRAVSDTEAFF; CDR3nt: TGCGCCAGCAGGGCCGTAAGTGACACTGAAGCTTTCTTT
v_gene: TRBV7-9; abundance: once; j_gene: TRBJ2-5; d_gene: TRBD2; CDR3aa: CASSLGVAGGETQYF; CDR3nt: TGTGCCAGCAGCTTAGGGGTAGCGGGAGGAGAGACCCAGTACTTC
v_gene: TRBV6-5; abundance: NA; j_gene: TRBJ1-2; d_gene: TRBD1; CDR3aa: CASSYGDRSWSYTF; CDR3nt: TGTGCCAGCAGTTACGGGGACAGGTCCTGGAGCTACACCTTC
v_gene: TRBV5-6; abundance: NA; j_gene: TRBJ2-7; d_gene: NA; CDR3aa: CASSSDQVRQYF; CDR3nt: TGTGCCAGCAGTTCGGATCAGGTCAGGCAGTACTTC
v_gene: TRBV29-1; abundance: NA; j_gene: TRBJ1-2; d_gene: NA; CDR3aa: CSVDRPGRSYTF; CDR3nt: TGCAGCGTTGATAGACCGGGCAGGAGCTACACCTTC
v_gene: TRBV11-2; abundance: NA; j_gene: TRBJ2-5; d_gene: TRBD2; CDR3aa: CASSSGTSGRGETQYF; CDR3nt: TGTGCCAGCAGCTCAGGGACTAGCGGGAGGGGAGAGACCCAGTACTTC
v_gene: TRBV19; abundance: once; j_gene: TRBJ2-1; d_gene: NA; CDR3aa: CASSIVAGTNEQFF; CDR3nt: TGTGCCAGTAGTATAGTAGCAGGGACCAATGAGCAGTTCTTC
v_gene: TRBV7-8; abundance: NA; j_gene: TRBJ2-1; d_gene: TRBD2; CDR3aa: CASSPRTSGRKDEQFF; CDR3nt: TGTGCCAGCAGCCCTCGGACTAGCGGGAGGAAAGATGAGCAGTTCTTC
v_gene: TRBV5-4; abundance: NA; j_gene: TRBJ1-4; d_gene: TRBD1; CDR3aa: CASSWDRGSEKLFF; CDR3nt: TGTGCCAGCAGCTGGGACAGGGGGAGTGAAAAACTGTTTTTT
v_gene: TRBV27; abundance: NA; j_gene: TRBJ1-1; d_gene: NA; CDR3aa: CASSVGQNQLGTTEAFF; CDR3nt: TGTGCCAGCAGTGTTGGACAGAATCAGCTTGGTACCACTGAAGCTTTCTTT
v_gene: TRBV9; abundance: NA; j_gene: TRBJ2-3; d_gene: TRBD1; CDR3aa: CASSVPAVGQGWADTQYF; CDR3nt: TGTGCCAGCAGCGTACCGGCGGTGGGACAGGGTTGGGCAGATACGCAGTATTTT
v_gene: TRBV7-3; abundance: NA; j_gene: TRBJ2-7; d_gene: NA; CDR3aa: CASSLGRGAYEQYF; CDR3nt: TGTGCCAGCAGCTTAGGCAGGGGAGCCTACGAGCAGTACTTC
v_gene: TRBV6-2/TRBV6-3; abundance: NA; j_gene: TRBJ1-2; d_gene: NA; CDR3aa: CASSRPLPEDGDYGYTF; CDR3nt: TGTGCCAGCAGTAGACCCCTTCCGGAGGACGGGGACTATGGCTACACCTTC
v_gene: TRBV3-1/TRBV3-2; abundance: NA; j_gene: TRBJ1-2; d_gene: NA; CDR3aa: CASSQSWGGYTF; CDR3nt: TGTGCCAGCAGCCAATCCTGGGGAGGCTACACCTTC
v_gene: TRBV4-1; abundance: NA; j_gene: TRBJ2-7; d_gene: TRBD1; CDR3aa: CASSQEPGQGSYEQYF; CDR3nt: TGCGCCAGCAGCCAAGAGCCCGGACAGGGTAGCTACGAGCAGTACTTC
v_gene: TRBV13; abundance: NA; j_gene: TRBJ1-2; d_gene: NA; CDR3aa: CASSSTPRTLLGYTF; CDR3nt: TGTGCCAGCAGCTCAACCCCCCGGACTCTCCTAGGCTACACCTTC
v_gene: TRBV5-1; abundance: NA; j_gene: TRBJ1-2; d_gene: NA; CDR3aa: CASSLPGRGDGYTF; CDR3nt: TGCGCCAGCAGCTTGCCAGGCAGGGGAGATGGCTACACCTTC
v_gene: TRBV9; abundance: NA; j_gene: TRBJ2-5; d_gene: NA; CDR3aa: CASSVVGSGRETQYF; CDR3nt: TGTGCCAGCAGCGTAGTGGGGTCAGGAAGAGAGACCCAGTACTTC
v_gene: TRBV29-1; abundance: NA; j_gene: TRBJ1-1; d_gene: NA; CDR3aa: CSVSPMNTEAFF; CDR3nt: TGCAGCGTCTCTCCCATGAACACTGAAGCTTTCTTT
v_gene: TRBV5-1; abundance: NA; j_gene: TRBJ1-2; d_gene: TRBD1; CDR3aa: CASSLVQQGDRGYTF; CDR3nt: TGCGCCAGCAGCTTAGTCCAACAGGGGGATCGTGGCTACACCTTC
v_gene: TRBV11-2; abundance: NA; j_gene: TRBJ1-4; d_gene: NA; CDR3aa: CASSLSGEKLFF; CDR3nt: TGTGCCAGCAGCTTGAGCGGTGAAAAACTGTTTTTT
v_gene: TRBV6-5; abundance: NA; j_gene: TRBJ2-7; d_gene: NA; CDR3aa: CASTPAEGPYEQYF; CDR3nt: TGTGCCAGCACCCCGGCAGAGGGACCCTACGAGCAGTACTTC
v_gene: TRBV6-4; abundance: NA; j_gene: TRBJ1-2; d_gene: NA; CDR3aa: CASSDLSKRRYGYTF; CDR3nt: TGTGCCAGCAGTGACCTCAGTAAGAGACGCTATGGCTACACCTTC
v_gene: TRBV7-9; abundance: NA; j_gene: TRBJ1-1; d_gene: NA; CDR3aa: CASSLYTSPGNTEAFF; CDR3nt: TGTGCCAGCAGCTTGTACACTTCTCCCGGGAACACTGAAGCTTTCTTT
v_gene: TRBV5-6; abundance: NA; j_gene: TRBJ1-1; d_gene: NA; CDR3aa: CASSYGLAGMNTEAFF; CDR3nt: TGTGCCAGCAGCTATGGTCTTGCTGGTATGAACACTGAAGCTTTCTTT
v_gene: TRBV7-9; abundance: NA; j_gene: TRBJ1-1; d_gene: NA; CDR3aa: CASSPQTGGAFF; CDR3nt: TGTGCCAGCAGCCCCCAGACTGGTGGAGCTTTCTTT
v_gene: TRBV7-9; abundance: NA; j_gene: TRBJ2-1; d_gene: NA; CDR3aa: CASSPRYEQFF; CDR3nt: TGTGCCAGCAGCCCCCGCTATGAGCAGTTCTTC
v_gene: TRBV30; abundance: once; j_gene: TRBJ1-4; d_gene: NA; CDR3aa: CAWSVNPGEEKLFF; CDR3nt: TGTGCCTGGAGTGTAAATCCAGGGGAAGAAAAACTGTTTTTT
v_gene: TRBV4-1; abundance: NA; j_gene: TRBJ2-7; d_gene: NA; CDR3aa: CASSQDTAYEQYF; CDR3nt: TGCGCCAGCAGCCAAGACACAGCCTACGAGCAGTACTTC
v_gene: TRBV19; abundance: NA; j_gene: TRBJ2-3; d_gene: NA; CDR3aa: CASSIARDLLEDTQYF; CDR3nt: TGTGCCAGTAGTATAGCACGGGACCTGCTGGAAGATACGCAGTATTTT
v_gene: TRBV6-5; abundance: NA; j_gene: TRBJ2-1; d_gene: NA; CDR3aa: CASRRQVNNEQFF; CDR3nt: TGTGCCAGCAGAAGGCAGGTCAACAATGAGCAGTTCTTC
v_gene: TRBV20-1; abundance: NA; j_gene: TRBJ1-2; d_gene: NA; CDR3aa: CSASTLGPNYGYTF; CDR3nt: TGCAGTGCTAGTACGCTCGGTCCTAACTATGGCTACACCTTC
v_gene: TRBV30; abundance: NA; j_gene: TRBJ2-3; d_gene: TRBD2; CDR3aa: CAWSALLAGDPDTQYF; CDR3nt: TGTGCCTGGAGTGCCCTACTAGCGGGAGACCCAGATACGCAGTATTTT
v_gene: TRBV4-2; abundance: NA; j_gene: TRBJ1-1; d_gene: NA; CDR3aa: CASSDWGGDTEAFF; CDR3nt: TGTGCCAGCAGCGACTGGGGGGGGGACACTGAAGCTTTCTTT
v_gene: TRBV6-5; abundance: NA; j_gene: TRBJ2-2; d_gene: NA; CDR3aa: CASSYSSQSTGELFF; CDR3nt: TGTGCCAGCAGTTACTCGAGTCAGAGCACCGGGGAGCTGTTTTTT
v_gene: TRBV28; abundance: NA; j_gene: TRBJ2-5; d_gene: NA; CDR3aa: CASSTAGFGETQYF; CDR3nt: TGTGCCAGCAGTACCGCTGGGTTCGGAGAGACCCAGTACTTC
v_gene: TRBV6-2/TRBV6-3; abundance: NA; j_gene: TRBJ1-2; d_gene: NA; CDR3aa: CASSWAGAGGVVYGYTF; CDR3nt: TGTGCCAGCAGCTGGGCCGGGGCGGGGGGAGTCGTCTACGGCTACACCTTC
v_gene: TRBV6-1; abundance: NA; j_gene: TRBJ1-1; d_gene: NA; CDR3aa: CASSQGRNTEAFF; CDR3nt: TGTGCCAGCAGTCAGGGACGGAACACTGAAGCTTTCTTT
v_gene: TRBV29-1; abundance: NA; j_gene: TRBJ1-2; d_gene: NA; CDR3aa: CSVVAGIGYTF; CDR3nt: TGCAGCGTTGTGGCAGGAATAGGCTACACCTTC
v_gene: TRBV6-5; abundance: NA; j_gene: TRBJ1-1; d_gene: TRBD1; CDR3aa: CASDNPGQGRRFF; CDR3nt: TGTGCCAGCGATAATCCAGGACAGGGGCGACGTTTCTTT
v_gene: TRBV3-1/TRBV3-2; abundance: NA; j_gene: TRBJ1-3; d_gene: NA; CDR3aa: CASSRTSGNTIYF; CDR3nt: TGTGCCAGCAGCCGGACTAGTGGAAACACCATATATTTT
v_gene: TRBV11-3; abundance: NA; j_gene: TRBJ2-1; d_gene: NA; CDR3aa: CASSNAGTKDYNEQFF; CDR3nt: TGTGCCAGCAGCAACGCCGGGACCAAGGACTACAATGAGCAGTTCTTC
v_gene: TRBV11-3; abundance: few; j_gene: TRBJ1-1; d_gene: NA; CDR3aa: CASSDGWAEAFF; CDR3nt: TGTGCCAGCAGCGACGGCTGGGCTGAAGCTTTCTTT
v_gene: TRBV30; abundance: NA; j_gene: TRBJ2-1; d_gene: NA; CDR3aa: CAWTPPASYNEQFF; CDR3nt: TGTGCCTGGACCCCTCCGGCCTCCTACAATGAGCAGTTCTTC
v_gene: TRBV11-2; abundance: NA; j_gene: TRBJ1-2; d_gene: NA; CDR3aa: CASSPGAGYTF; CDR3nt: TGTGCCAGCAGCCCAGGGGCTGGCTACACCTTC
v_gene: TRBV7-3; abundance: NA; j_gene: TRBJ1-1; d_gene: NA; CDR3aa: CASSLTVNTEAFF; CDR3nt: TGTGCCAGCAGCTTAACAGTCAACACTGAAGCTTTCTTT
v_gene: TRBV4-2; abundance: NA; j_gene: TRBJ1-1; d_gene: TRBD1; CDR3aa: CASSQGAGGLMNTEAFF; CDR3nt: TGTGCCAGCAGCCAAGGGGCAGGGGGTCTGATGAACACTGAAGCTTTCTTT
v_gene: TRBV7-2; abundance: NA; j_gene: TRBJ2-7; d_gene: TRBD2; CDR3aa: CASSIYSSGGGYEQYF; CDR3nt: TGTGCCAGCAGCATCTACTCTAGCGGGGGGGGCTACGAGCAGTACTTC
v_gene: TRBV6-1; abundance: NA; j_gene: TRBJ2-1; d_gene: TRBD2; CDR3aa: CASSGTSGGQYNEQFF; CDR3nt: TGTGCCAGCAGTGGGACTAGCGGGGGACAGTACAATGAGCAGTTCTTC
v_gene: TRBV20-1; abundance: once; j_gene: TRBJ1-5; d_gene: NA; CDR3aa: CSASESNQPQHF; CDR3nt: TGCAGTGCTAGTGAAAGCAATCAGCCCCAGCATTTT